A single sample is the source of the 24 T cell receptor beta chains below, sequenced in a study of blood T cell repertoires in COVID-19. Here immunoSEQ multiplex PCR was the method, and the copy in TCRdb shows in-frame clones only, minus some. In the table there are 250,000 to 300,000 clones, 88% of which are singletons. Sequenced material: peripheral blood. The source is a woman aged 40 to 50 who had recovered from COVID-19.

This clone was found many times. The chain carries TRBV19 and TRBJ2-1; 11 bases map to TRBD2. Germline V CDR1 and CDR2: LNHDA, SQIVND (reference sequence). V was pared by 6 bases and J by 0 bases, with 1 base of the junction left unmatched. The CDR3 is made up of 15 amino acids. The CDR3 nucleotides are TGTGCCAGTAGAGGGACTAGCGGCTCCTACAATGAGCAGTTCTTC. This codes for CASRGTSGSYNEQFF.

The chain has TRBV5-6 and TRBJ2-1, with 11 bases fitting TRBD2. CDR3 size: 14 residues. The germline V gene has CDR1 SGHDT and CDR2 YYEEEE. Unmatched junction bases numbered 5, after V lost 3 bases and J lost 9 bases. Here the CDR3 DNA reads TGTGCCAGCAGCTCGGCACTAGCGGGAGCTGAGCAGTTCTTC. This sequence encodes CASSSALAGAEQFF.

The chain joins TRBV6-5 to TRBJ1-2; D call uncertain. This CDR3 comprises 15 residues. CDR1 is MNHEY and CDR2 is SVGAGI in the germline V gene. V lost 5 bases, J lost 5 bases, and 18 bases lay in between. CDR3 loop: CASSPAGRLGYGYTF. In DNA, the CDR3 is TGTGCCAGCAGTCCCGCGGGCCGCTTAGGGTATGGCTACACCTTC.

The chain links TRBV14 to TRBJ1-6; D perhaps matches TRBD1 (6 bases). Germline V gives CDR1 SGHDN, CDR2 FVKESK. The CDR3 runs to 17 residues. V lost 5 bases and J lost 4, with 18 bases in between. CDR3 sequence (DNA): TGTGCCAGCAGCAAGAGGGGGGGGAACGATTATAATTCACCCCTCCACTTT. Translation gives CASSKRGGNDYNSPLHF. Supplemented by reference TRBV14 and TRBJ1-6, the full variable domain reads EAGVTQFPSHSVIEKGQTVTLRCDPISGHDNLYWYRRVMGKEIKFLLHFVKESKQDESGMPNNRFLAERTGGTYSTLKVQPAELEDSGVYFCASSKRGGNDYNSPLHFGNGTRLTVT.

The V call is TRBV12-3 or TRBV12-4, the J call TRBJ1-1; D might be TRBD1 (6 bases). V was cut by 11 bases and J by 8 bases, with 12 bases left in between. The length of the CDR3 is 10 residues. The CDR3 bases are TGTGCCGCGGGGGGCCCCGAAGCTTTCTTT. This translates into CAAGGPEAFF.

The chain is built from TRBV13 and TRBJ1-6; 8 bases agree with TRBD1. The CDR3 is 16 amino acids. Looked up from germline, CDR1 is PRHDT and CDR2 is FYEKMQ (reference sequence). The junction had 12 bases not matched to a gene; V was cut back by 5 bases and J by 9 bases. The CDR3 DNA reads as TGTGCCAGCAGCGGAAAGGGACAGGCCAGAGGTTCACCCCTCCACTTT. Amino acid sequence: CASSGKGQARGSPLHF.

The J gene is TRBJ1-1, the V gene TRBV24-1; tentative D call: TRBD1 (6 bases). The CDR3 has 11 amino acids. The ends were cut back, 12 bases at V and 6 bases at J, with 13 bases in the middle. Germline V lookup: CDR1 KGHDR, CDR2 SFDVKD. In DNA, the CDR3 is TGTGCCCGGACAGACGGGGCTGAAGCTTTCTTT. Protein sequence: CARTDGAEAFF.

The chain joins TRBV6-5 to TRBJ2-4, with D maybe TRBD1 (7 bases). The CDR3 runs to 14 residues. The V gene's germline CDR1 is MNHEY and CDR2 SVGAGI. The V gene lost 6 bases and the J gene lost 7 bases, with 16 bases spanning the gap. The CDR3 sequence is CASREGAAGNIQYF. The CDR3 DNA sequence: TGTGCCAGCAGGGAGGGGGCGGCAGGGAACATTCAGTACTTC.

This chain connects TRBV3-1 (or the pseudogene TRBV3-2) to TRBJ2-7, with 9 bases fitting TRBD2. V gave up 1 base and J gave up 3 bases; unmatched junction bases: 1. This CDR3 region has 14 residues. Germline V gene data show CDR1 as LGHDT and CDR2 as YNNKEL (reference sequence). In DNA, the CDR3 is TGTGCCAGCAGCCAAGGTAGCGGGGGCTACGAGCAGTACTTC. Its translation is CASSQGSGGYEQYF.

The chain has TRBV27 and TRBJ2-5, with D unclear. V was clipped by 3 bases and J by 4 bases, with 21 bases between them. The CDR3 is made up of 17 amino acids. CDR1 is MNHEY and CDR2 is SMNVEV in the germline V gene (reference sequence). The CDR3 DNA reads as TGTGCCAGCAGTTTCCTTTCTGGGCAGGTCGTGAGAGAGACCCAGTACTTC. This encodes CASSFLSGQVVRETQYF.

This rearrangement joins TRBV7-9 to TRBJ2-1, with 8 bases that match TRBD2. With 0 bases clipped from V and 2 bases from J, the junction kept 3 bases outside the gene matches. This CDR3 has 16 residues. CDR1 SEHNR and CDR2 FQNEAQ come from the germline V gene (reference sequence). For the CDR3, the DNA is TGTGCCAGCAGCTTAGCGGGAGCGGGAGCCTACAATGAGCAGTTCTTC. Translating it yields CASSLAGAGAYNEQFF.

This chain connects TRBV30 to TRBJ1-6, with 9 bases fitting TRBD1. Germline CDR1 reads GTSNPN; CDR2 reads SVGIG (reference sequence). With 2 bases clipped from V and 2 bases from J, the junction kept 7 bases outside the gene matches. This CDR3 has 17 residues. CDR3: CAWSPGRTGAYNSPLHF. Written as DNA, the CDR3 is TGTGCCTGGAGTCCCGGCCGGACAGGGGCCTATAATTCACCCCTCCACTTT.

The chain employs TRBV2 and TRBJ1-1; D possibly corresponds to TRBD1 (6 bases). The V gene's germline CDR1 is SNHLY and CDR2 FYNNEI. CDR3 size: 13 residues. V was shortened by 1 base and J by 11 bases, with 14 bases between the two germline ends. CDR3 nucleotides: TGTGCCAGCAGTGAAGGGACAGCCCCGAGGGCTTTCTTT. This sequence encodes CASSEGTAPRAFF.

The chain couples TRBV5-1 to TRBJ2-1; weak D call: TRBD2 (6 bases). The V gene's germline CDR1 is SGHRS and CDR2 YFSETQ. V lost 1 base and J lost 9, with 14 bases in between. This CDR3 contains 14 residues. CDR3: CASSLRGGMGEQFF. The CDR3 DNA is TGCGCCAGCAGCTTGAGGGGCGGGATGGGTGAGCAGTTCTTC. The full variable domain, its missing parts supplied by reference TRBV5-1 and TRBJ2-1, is KAGVTQTPRYLIKTRGQQVTLSCSPISGHRSVSWYQQTPGQGLQFLFEYFSETQRNKGNFPGRFSGRQFSNSRSEMNVSTLELGDSALYLCASSLRGGMGEQFFGPGTRLTVL.

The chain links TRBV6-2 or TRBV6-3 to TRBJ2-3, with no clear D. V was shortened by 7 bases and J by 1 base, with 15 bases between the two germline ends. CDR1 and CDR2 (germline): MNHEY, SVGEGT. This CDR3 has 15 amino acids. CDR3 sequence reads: CASTPWALGTDTQYF. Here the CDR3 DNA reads TGTGCCAGCACCCCGTGGGCACTTGGCACAGATACGCAGTATTTT.

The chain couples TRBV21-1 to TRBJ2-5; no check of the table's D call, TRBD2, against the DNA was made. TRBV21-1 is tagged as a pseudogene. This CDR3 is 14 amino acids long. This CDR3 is CASTHRRSQETQYF. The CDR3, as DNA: TGTGCCAGCACCCACCGCCGGAGCCAAGAGACCCAGTACTTC.

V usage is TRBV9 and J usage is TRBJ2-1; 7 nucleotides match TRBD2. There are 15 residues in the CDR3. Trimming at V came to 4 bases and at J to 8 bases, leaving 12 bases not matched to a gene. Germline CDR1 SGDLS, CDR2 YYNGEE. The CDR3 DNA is TGTGCCAGCAGCCGAGCCGGGACTACAGGCTATGAGCAGTTCTTC. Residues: CASSRAGTTGYEQFF.

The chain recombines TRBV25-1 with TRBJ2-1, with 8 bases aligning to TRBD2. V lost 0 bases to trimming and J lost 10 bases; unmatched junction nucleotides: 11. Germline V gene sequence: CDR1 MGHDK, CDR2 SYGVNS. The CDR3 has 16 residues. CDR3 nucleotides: TGTGCCAGCAGTGAATATGGGCCTAGCGGGCTGTTGGAGCAGTTCTTC. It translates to CASSEYGPSGLLEQFF.

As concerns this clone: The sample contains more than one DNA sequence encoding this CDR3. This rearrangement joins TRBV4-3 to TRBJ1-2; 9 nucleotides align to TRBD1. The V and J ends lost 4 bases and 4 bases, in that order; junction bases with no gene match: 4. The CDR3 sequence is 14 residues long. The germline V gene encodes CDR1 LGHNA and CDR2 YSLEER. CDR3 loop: CASSPGTGSYGYTF. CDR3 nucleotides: TGCGCCAGCAGCCCCGGGACAGGGTCCTATGGCTACACCTTC.

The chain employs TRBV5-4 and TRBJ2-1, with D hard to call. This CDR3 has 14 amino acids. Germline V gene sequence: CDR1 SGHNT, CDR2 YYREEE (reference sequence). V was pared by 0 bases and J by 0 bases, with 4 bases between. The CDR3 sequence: CASSLGSSYNEQFF. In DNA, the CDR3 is TGTGCCAGCAGCTTGGGCAGCTCCTACAATGAGCAGTTCTTC.

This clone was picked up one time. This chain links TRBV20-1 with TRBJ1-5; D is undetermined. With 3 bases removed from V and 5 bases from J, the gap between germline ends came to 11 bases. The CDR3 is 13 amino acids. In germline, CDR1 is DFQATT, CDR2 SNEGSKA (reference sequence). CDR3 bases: TGCAGTGCTAGTTGGCAGCGAGATCAGCCCCAGCATTTT. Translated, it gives CSASWQRDQPQHF.

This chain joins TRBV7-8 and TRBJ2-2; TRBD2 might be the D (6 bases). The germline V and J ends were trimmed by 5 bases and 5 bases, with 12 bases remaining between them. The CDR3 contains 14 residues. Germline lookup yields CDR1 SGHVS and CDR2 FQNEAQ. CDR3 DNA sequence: TGTGCCAGCAGCCCCCCCGCGGGGACCGGGGAGCTGTTTTTT. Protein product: CASSPPAGTGELFF.

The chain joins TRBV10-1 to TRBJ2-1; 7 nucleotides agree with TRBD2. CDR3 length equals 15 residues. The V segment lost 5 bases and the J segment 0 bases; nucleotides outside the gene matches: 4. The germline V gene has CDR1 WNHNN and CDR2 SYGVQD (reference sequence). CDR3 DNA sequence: TGCGCCAGCAGTCCCGGGGGGAGCTCCTACAATGAGCAGTTCTTC. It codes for CASSPGGSSYNEQFF.

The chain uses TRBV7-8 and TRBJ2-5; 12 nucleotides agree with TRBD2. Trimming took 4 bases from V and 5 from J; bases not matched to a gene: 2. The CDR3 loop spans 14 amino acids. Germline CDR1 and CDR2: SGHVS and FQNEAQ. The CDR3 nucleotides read TGTGCCAGCAGCTCTAGCGGGGGGGGCGAGACCCAGTACTTC. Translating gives CASSSSGGGETQYF.